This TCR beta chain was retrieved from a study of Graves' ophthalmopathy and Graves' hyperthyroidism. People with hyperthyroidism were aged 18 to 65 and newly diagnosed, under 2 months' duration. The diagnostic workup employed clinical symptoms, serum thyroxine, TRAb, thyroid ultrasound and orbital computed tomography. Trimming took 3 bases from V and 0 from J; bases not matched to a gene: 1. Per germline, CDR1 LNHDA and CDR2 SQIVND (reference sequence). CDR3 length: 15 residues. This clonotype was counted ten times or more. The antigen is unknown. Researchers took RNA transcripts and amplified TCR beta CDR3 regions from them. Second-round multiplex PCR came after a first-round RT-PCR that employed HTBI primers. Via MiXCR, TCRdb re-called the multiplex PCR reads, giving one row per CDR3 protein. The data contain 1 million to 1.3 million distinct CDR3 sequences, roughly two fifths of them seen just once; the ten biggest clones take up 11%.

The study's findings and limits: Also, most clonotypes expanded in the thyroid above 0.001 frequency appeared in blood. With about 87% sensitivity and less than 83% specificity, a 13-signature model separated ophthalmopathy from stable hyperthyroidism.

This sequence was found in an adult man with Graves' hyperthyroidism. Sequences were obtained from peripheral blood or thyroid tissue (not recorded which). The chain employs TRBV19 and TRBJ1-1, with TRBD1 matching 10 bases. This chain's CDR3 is CASSIDRGLNTEAFF. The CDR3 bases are TGTGCCAGTAGTATCGACAGGGGGCTGAACACTGAAGCTTTCTTT.